The next 21 T cell receptor beta chains were all read from a single sample in a study of T cells after yellow fever vaccination. TCRdb reanalysed the 5' RACE reads using MiXCR and keeps one entry per CDR3 protein. The table records under 250,000 distinct CDR3 sequences, around 3.1% of them present only once. Sequencing was performed on CD4+ T cells sorted from PBMCs, taken 10 days after the yellow fever booster vaccination. These receptors all stem from a young man who received the YFV17D yellow fever vaccine.

This clonotype was seen repeatedly, ten times or more. The V and J genes are TRBV21-1 and TRBJ2-3; the table's D call of TRBD2 was not tested on the DNA. TRBV21-1 is a listed pseudogene. The CDR3 totals 16 residues. The CDR3 is CASRGLAGTSTDTQYF. As DNA, the CDR3 is TGTGCCAGCAGGGGACTAGCGGGGACGAGCACAGATACGCAGTATTTT.

V and J are TRBV6-2 or TRBV6-3 and TRBJ2-5; TRBD1 agrees at 9 bases. After removal of 1 base from V and 2 bases from J, the junction contained 5 bases not matched to a gene. This CDR3 region has 16 residues. Per the germline V gene, CDR1 is MNHEY and CDR2 is SVGEGT. The CDR3 is CASSYWGTGSQETQYF. CDR3 coding DNA: TGTGCCAGCAGTTACTGGGGGACAGGGAGTCAAGAGACCCAGTACTTC.

This clonotype was picked up a small number of times. The chain couples TRBV12-3 or TRBV12-4 to TRBJ2-3; D is ambiguous. The CDR3 has 14 amino acids. The ends were cut back, 3 bases at V and 2 bases at J, with 9 bases in the middle. CDR3 nucleotides: TGTGCCAGCAGTTTGAGGCCGATCACAGATACGCAGTATTTT. It codes for CASSLRPITDTQYF.

At least ten counts were recorded for this clonotype. The chain links TRBV10-3 to TRBJ2-7, with TRBD1 matching 9 bases. This CDR3 has 14 residues. V shed 0 bases, J shed 7 bases, and the junction held 4 bases outside the gene matches. CDR1 is ENHRY, CDR2 SYGVKD, per germline. The CDR3, as DNA: TGTGCCATCAGTGAGTCGACAGGGGGTCGGGAGCAGTACTTC. Residues: CAISESTGGREQYF.

In its sample, this clonotype was seen many times. The CDR3 sequence is CASRPHTGELFF. The CDR3 DNA reads as TGCGCCAGCAGACCCCACACCGGGGAGCTGTTTTTT. The chain joins TRBV5-1 to TRBJ2-2, with D unclear. The CDR3 extends over 12 amino acids. Germline values: CDR1 SGHRS, CDR2 YFSETQ. Trimming cost V 5 bases and J 3 bases, with 5 bases left between them. The whole variable domain, remainder taken from reference TRBV5-1 and TRBJ2-2, is KAGVTQTPRYLIKTRGQQVTLSCSPISGHRSVSWYQQTPGQGLQFLFEYFSETQRNKGNFPGRFSGRQFSNSRSEMNVSTLELGDSALYLCASRPHTGELFFGEGSRLTVL.

This clonotype was detected only a few times. The J gene is TRBJ1-1, the V gene TRBV20-1, with 8 bases fitting TRBD1. Germline values: CDR1 DFQATT, CDR2 SNEGSKA (reference sequence). With V trimmed by 5 bases and J by 5 bases, 7 bases remained unmatched. The CDR3 runs 13 residues. CDR3 protein: CSARTGGVTEAFF. The CDR3 bases are TGCAGTGCTCGAACAGGGGGGGTGACTGAAGCTTTCTTT.

The chain employs TRBV3-1 and TRBJ1-2; D gene ambiguous. Trimming cost V 1 base and J 4 bases, with 4 bases left between them. Germline loops: CDR1 LGHDT, CDR2 YNNKEL (reference sequence). CDR3 length equals 12 residues. CDR3 DNA sequence: TGTGCCAGCAGCCAAGTCAGCTATGGCTACACCTTC. It specifies CASSQVSYGYTF.

This clonotype was counted many times. V is TRBV3-1 and J is TRBJ2-4, with TRBD2 as a possible D gene (5 bases). Trimming left V 4 bases short and J 9 bases short, with 19 bases between. The CDR3 has 15 amino acids. The V gene's germline CDR1 is LGHDT and CDR2 YNNKEL (reference sequence). CDR3 sequence reads: CASSPWAGLSSIQYF. DNA of the CDR3: TGTGCCAGCAGCCCTTGGGCGGGCTTGAGTAGCATTCAGTACTTC.

This clonotype was counted at least ten times. This sequence joins TRBV18 and TRBJ1-3; D call uncertain. CDR1 is KGHSH and CDR2 is LQKENI in the germline V gene. V was shortened by 2 bases and J by 6 bases, with 11 bases between the two germline ends. The CDR3 runs 14 residues. CDR3 DNA sequence: TGTGCCAGCTCACCAGGTCCCCTTATAAACACCATATATTTT. Encoded protein: CASSPGPLINTIYF.

This clonotype was seen more than once but under ten times. This sequence joins TRBV29-1 and TRBJ2-2; 9 nucleotides align to TRBD2. Germline CDR1 SQVTM, CDR2 ANQGSEA. V gave up 4 bases and J gave up 4 bases; unmatched junction bases: 7. CDR3 length: 15 residues. Here the CDR3 reads CSVVSGGLLTGELFF. Written as DNA, the CDR3 is TGCAGCGTTGTTAGCGGGGGCCTCCTCACCGGGGAGCTGTTTTTT.

The CDR3, as DNA: TGTGCCAGCAGTAACCAAAAGGGGTACACCGGGGAGCTGTTTTTT. Translated, it gives CASSNQKGYTGELFF. The chain combines TRBV6-6 with TRBJ2-2, with D tentatively TRBD1 (5 bases). V shed 5 bases and J shed 3 bases, with 13 bases lying between them. The CDR3 is 15 amino acids. The germline CDR1 and CDR2 sequences are MNHNY and SVGAGI (reference sequence).

The rearrangement joins TRBV29-1 to TRBJ1-2, with D possibly being TRBD1 (6 bases). CDR3 length: 12 residues. Deletions cut 6 bases from V and 4 bases from J, with 12 bases between. CDR1 and CDR2 from the germline V gene are SQVTM and ANQGSEA. The CDR3 region has the DNA TGCAGCGTGGCCGGACAGCTCTATGGCTACACCTTC. Its translation: CSVAGQLYGYTF.

This clonotype was detected many times. The V call is TRBV24-1, the J call TRBJ2-1, with D uncertain. CDR1 and CDR2 from the germline V gene are KGHDR and SFDVKD. V gave up 2 bases and J gave up 4 bases, with 11 bases separating them. The CDR3 totals 15 residues. The CDR3 bases are TGTGCCACCAGTGATTCTCCGGGCCTTTACAATGAGCAGTTCTTC. Translation: CATSDSPGLYNEQFF.

This sequence joins TRBV3-1 and TRBJ1-5; a possible D gene is TRBD1 (5 bases). The ends were cut back, 2 bases at V and 6 bases at J, with 5 bases in the middle. Germline CDR1 and CDR2: LGHDT and YNNKEL (reference sequence). This CDR3 has 12 residues. Here the CDR3 reads CASSQRGQPQHF. In DNA form, the CDR3 reads TGTGCCAGCAGCCAAAGGGGTCAGCCCCAGCATTTT.

The rearrangement links TRBV4-3 to TRBJ1-5, with a weak D call TRBD1 (5 bases). Germline V CDR1 and CDR2: LGHNA, YSLEER. The CDR3 length is 16 residues. V lost 0 bases and J 5 bases, leaving 14 bases between the germline ends. The CDR3 is CASSQDVRGGDQPQHF. Here the CDR3 DNA reads TGCGCCAGCAGCCAAGATGTAAGGGGCGGGGATCAGCCCCAGCATTTT.

A few counts support this clonotype. The chain couples TRBV4-2 to TRBJ1-2, with D possibly being TRBD1 (5 bases). This CDR3 spans 15 amino acids. In germline, CDR1 is LGHNA, CDR2 YNFKEQ. The germline V and J ends were trimmed by 0 bases and 8 bases, with 16 bases remaining between them. The CDR3 nucleotides read TGTGCCAGCAGCCAAGAGGACAACTCCAGACGGGGCTACACCTTC. It is translated as CASSQEDNSRRGYTF.

This clonotype was recorded many times. This sequence joins TRBV7-8 and TRBJ2-2, with a tentative D call TRBD2 (7 bases). V lost 5 bases, J lost 6 bases, and 16 bases lay in between. In germline, CDR1 is SGHVS, CDR2 FQNEAQ. The CDR3 spans 15 residues. In DNA, the CDR3 is TGTGCCAGCAGCCCACAGGGAGGGTGGGCCGGGGAGCTGTTTTTT. Translating it yields CASSPQGGWAGELFF.

This clonotype was recorded at least ten times. The rearrangement joins TRBV20-1 to TRBJ1-1, with 7 positions matching TRBD1. Trimming at V came to 3 bases and at J to 1 base, leaving 8 bases not matched to a gene. CDR1 DFQATT and CDR2 SNEGSKA come from the germline V gene (reference sequence). The CDR3 runs 15 residues. This chain's CDR3 is CSASRGRGTNTEAFF. In DNA, the CDR3 is TGCAGTGCTAGTAGGGGCAGGGGGACGAACACTGAAGCTTTCTTT.

This clonotype has a count of ten or more. The chain combines TRBV4-2 with TRBJ2-2; D possibly corresponds to TRBD1 (6 bases). The germline V gene has CDR1 LGHNA and CDR2 YNFKEQ. This CDR3 is built from 13 residues. V was clipped by 3 bases and J by 6 bases, with 8 bases between them. CDR3: CASSHRGSGELFF. The DNA of the CDR3 is TGTGCCAGCAGCCACAGGGGTTCCGGGGAGCTGTTTTTT.

This clonotype was found a few times. This chain links TRBV20-1 with TRBJ2-3, with D perhaps TRBD1 or TRBD2 (5 bases each). The CDR3 length is 13 residues. With 7 bases removed from V and 2 bases from J, the gap between germline ends came to 13 bases. Looked up from germline, CDR1 is DFQATT and CDR2 is SNEGSKA (reference sequence). CDR3 DNA: TGCAGTGAAGGGACCGCAGCCACAGATACGCAGTATTTT. This encodes CSEGTAATDTQYF.

This clonotype was observed a few times. The CDR3 region has the DNA TGTGCCAGCAGCCAAGCGGAGTGGGCCTCACCCCTCCACTTT. Its translation: CASSQAEWASPLHF. V usage is TRBV4-2 and J usage is TRBJ1-6; D is unclear. V lost 1 base, J lost 10 bases, and 11 bases lay in between. CDR1 and CDR2 from the germline V gene are LGHNA and YNFKEQ. The CDR3 loop spans 14 amino acids.